The 24 T cell receptor beta chains below all came from one sample that was sequenced in a study of T-cell memory formation after mild COVID-19. Using its own MiXCR run on the 5' RACE reads, TCRdb lists one record per CDR3 protein. The profile covers 250,000 to 300,000 distinct CDR3 sequences, with approximately 8% appearing a single time and 20% to 25% taken by the ten largest. Specimen: PBMCs or a T cell subset sorted from them (not recorded which). The source is a man between 18 and 29 years old who had mild COVID-19 (a few samples of this study predate the infection). Cell type and time point are not known.

This clonotype was seen ten or more times. The rearrangement links TRBV12-3 or TRBV12-4 to TRBJ2-5; no clear D gene. CDR3 size: 14 residues. Trimming stripped 0 bases from V and 2 bases from J, with 7 bases between. This CDR3 is CASSLAAAQETQYF. CDR3 nucleotides: TGTGCCAGCAGTTTAGCGGCAGCTCAAGAGACCCAGTACTTC.

This clonotype was recorded a few times. The chain is built from TRBV4-3 and TRBJ1-2; the match to TRBD1 covers 10 bases. J lost 7 bases, V lost 3 bases, and 5 bases had no gene match. The CDR3 has 14 amino acids. Germline values: CDR1 LGHNA, CDR2 YSLEER. CDR3 region: CASSQGTGVRGYTF. The DNA for the CDR3 is TGCGCCAGCAGCCAGGGGACAGGGGTGCGTGGCTACACCTTC.

J is TRBJ2-2 and V is TRBV5-5; possibly TRBD1 for D (8 bases). Germline-derived CDR1 and CDR2 are SGHKS and YYEKEE (reference sequence). The CDR3 loop spans 17 amino acids. V was cut by 3 bases and J by 2 bases, with 17 bases left in between. The DNA for the CDR3 is TGTGCCAGCAGCTCTTGGACAGGGAGGGTTAACACCGGGGAGCTGTTTTTT. This sequence encodes CASSSWTGRVNTGELFF.

The sample holds many counts of this clonotype. J is TRBJ2-3 and V is TRBV20-1, with 7 nucleotides matching TRBD2. Germline V CDR1 and CDR2: DFQATT, SNEGSKA (reference sequence). This CDR3 is 13 amino acids long. The V segment lost 6 bases and the J segment 1 base; nucleotides outside the gene matches: 4. This CDR3 reads CSARRGGTDTQYF. CDR3 coding DNA: TGCAGTGCGAGACGGGGGGGCACAGATACGCAGTATTTT.

This clonotype was observed many times. The V gene is TRBV7-9, the J gene TRBJ1-6; TRBD1 matches 7 bases. The CDR3 has 14 residues. Losses at the gene ends were 8 bases for V and 7 bases for J; bases not matched to a gene: 8. CDR1 and CDR2 (germline): SEHNR, FQNEAQ (reference sequence). The CDR3 here is CASSHSRGNSPLHF. For the CDR3, the DNA is TGTGCCAGCTCCCACTCCAGGGGGAATTCACCCCTCCACTTT.

Ten or more counts support this clonotype. The rearrangement links TRBV6-1 to TRBJ1-3, with D unclear. The germline V gene has CDR1 MNHNS and CDR2 SASEGT. This CDR3 comprises 13 residues. The germline V and J ends were trimmed by 2 bases and 2 bases, with 4 bases remaining between them. CDR3 DNA sequence: TGTGCCAGCAGTGAACAGACTGGAAACACCATATATTTT. Protein sequence: CASSEQTGNTIYF.

This rearrangement joins TRBV6-5 to TRBJ1-2; 9 nucleotides align to TRBD1. Germline V gives CDR1 MNHEY, CDR2 SVGAGI. J was trimmed by 8 bases and V by 6 bases; bases with no gene match: 4. The CDR3 is made up of 12 amino acids. The CDR3 nucleotides read TGTGCCAGCAGGACAGGGGGATGGGGCTACACCTTC. This translates into CASRTGGWGYTF.

V usage is TRBV12-3 or TRBV12-4 and J usage is TRBJ1-6; perhaps TRBD1 as D (5 bases). Trimming took 1 base from V and 4 from J, leaving 11 bases between them. The CDR3 has 16 amino acids. This CDR3 is CASSLGRDPYNSPLHF. For the CDR3, the DNA is TGTGCCAGCAGTTTAGGCAGGGATCCATATAATTCACCCCTCCACTTT.

The table lists this clonotype with many counts. V gene TRBV12-3 or TRBV12-4 combines with J gene TRBJ2-1, with D unresolved. Trimming pared 5 bases from V and 15 bases from J, leaving 17 bases between. The CDR3 is made up of 12 amino acids. DNA of the CDR3: TGTGCCAGCAGTACATGGACCACTTCGGTGTTCTTC. Encoded protein: CASSTWTTSVFF.

This clonotype was seen a handful of times. The chain carries TRBV15 and TRBJ2-5; D remains unclear. Germline V CDR1 and CDR2: LNHNV, YYDKDF (reference sequence). Trimming pared 3 bases from V and 2 bases from J, leaving 13 bases between. The CDR3 consists of 15 residues. The CDR3 protein is CATSSLTRHQETQYF. For the CDR3, the DNA is TGTGCCACCAGCAGCCTAACCAGACATCAAGAGACCCAGTACTTC.

This clonotype was seen a few times. The chain uses TRBV20-1 and TRBJ1-5; tentative D call: TRBD1 (6 bases). Germline CDR1 and CDR2: DFQATT and SNEGSKA (reference sequence). This CDR3 has 14 amino acids. Trimming stripped 2 bases from V and 7 bases from J, with 15 bases between. This CDR3 is CSARPSRGRQPQHF. DNA of the CDR3: TGCAGTGCTAGACCGTCCAGGGGCCGGCAGCCCCAGCATTTT.

This clonotype was observed a handful of times. This chain connects TRBV12-3 or TRBV12-4 to TRBJ1-4; 7 positions match TRBD1. The CDR3 contains 13 residues. Trimming removed 4 bases from V and 8 bases from J; junction bases left unmatched: 4. Written as DNA, the CDR3 is TGTGCCAGCAGTTCGCAGGACAGGGAAAAACTGTTTTTT. This codes for CASSSQDREKLFF.

In its sample, this clonotype was seen a few times. V is TRBV7-9 and J is TRBJ2-1; TRBD2 agrees at 8 bases. Per germline, CDR1 SEHNR and CDR2 FQNEAQ (reference sequence). Trimming removed 8 bases from V and 0 bases from J; junction bases left unmatched: 6. There are 15 residues in the CDR3. Written as DNA, the CDR3 is TGTGCCAGCTTATTGGCGGGGGGCTCCTACAATGAGCAGTTCTTC. Amino acid sequence: CASLLAGGSYNEQFF.

This clonotype was seen a few times. V is TRBV28 and J is TRBJ1-4; maybe TRBD1 (5 bases). V dropped 5 bases and J dropped 7 bases, with 8 bases sitting between them. Germline values: CDR1 MDHEN, CDR2 SYDVKM. The CDR3 contains 12 residues. CDR3 in amino acids: CASSRDFEKLFF. In DNA form, the CDR3 reads TGTGCCAGCAGTCGGGACTTTGAAAAACTGTTTTTT.

The genes are TRBV9 and TRBJ2-3, with 9 bases lining up with TRBD2. In germline, CDR1 is SGDLS, CDR2 YYNGEE. The CDR3 consists of 19 residues. V gave up 0 bases and J gave up 10 bases; unmatched junction bases: 21. This CDR3 is CASSVAAGGRFLSGRSQYF. CDR3 sequence (DNA): TGTGCCAGCAGCGTAGCGGCGGGGGGGCGATTTCTTTCGGGTCGGTCGCAGTATTTT.

The genes are TRBV24-1 and TRBJ2-5; D may match TRBD1 or TRBD2 (5 bases each). The V and J ends lost 5 bases and 0 bases respectively, with 6 bases between them. CDR3 size: 13 residues. Germline CDR1 KGHDR, CDR2 SFDVKD. This CDR3 reads CATSGGHQETQYF. The CDR3 DNA is TGTGCCACCAGTGGGGGACACCAAGAGACCCAGTACTTC.

V is TRBV7-2 and J is TRBJ2-5; D gene uncertain. The CDR3 runs to 11 residues. V lost 4 bases to trimming and J lost 7 bases, with 7 bases between them. The germline V gene encodes CDR1 SGHTA and CDR2 FQGNSA. The CDR3 bases are TGTGCCAGCAGCTCCTACGGGACCCAGTACTTC. It yields the protein CASSSYGTQYF.

This clonotype was recorded many times. The junction and the germline gene differ at one end; a read error may be behind it. The chain carries TRBV6-6 and TRBJ2-1, with D perhaps matching TRBD1 (6 bases). This CDR3 has 14 amino acids. CDR1 is MNHNY, CDR2 SVGAGI, per germline (reference sequence). CDR3 coding DNA: TGTGCCAGCGAAGGCAGGGGCGCCTACGATGAGCAGTTCTTC. Its translation: CASEGRGAYDEQFF.

This chain joins TRBV5-1 and TRBJ1-1; perhaps TRBD1 as D (6 bases). The V gene's germline CDR1 is SGHRS and CDR2 YFSETQ. V was pared by 4 bases and J by 5 bases, with 18 bases between. The CDR3 consists of 15 residues. CDR3 coding DNA: TGCGCCAGCAGCCCGGTCGGGGGCCGGGGAACTGAAGCTTTCTTT. Protein sequence: CASSPVGGRGTEAFF.

The J gene is TRBJ1-2, the V gene TRBV6-5; 7 nucleotides match TRBD1. After removal of 2 bases from V and 4 bases from J, the junction contained 4 bases not matched to a gene. Germline assignment: CDR1 MNHEY and CDR2 SVGAGI. This CDR3 has 14 amino acids. The CDR3 DNA reads TGTGCCAGCAGTTACCAGGGACAGATCTATGGCTACACCTTC. Residues: CASSYQGQIYGYTF.

This clonotype was observed many times. This rearrangement joins TRBV7-2 to TRBJ2-3; D possibly corresponds to TRBD2 (5 bases). The CDR3 covers 14 residues. V was clipped by 2 bases and J by 3 bases, with 9 bases between them. CDR1 is SGHTA and CDR2 is FQGNSA in the germline V gene. The chain's CDR3 is CASSLLAGTDTQYF. CDR3 sequence (DNA): TGTGCCAGCAGCTTACTAGCCGGAACAGATACGCAGTATTTT.

This clonotype was counted a few times. The chain couples TRBV12-3 or TRBV12-4 to TRBJ1-2, with D uncertain. The CDR3 spans 13 residues. The V end was cut by 2 bases, the J end by 8 bases, with 12 bases between. DNA for the CDR3: TGTGCCAGCAGTTTAAGCGCCCTTTGGGGCTACACCTTC. It translates to CASSLSALWGYTF.

The chain recombines TRBV4-1 with TRBJ1-5; D is unclear. Germline CDR1 and CDR2: MGHRA and YSYEKL. The length of the CDR3 is 16 residues. Trimming took 1 base from V and 11 from J, leaving 21 bases between them. The CDR3 bases are TGCGCCAGCAGCCAAGTCCAGGCCGGTGCGGAAGGGACCCAGCATTTT. Amino acid sequence: CASSQVQAGAEGTQHF.

This clonotype was seen a few times. The DNA of the CDR3 is TGTGCCAGCATGGGGGGGGGCACTGAAGCTTTCTTT. It encodes CASMGGGTEAFF. V is TRBV27 and J is TRBJ1-1; possible D gene TRBD1, 5 bases. This CDR3 has 12 amino acids. CDR1 is MNHEY, CDR2 SMNVEV, per germline (reference sequence). V lost 7 bases and J 4 bases, leaving 10 bases between the germline ends.